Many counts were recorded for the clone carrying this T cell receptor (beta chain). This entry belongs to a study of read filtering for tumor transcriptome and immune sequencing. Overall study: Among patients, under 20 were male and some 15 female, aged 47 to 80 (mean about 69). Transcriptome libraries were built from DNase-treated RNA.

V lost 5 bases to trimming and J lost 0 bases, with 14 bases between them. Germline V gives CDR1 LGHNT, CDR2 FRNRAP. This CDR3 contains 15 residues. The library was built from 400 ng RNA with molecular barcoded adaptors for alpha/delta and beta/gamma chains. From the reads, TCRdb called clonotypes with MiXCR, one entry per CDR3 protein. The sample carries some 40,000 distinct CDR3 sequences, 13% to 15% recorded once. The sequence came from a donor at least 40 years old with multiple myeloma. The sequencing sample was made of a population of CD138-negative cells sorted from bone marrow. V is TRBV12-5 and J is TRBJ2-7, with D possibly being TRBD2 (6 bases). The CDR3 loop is CASGVTGTASYEQYF. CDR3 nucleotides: TGTGCTAGTGGTGTTACCGGGACTGCCTCCTACGAGCAGTACTTC.